One sample yielded the 19 T cell receptor beta chains listed below, sequenced in a study of CD8 T cells in ankylosing spondylitis. Study results and limitations: A motif of 7 or 8 highly homologous TCR beta variants was seen as apparently characteristic of ankylosing spondylitis blood.

No antigens are known for them. One entry per CDR3 protein results from TCRdb running MiXCR on the 5' RACE reads. There are about 340,000 distinct CDR3 sequences in the sample; around 7.6% occur only once, and 13% to 15% lies in the top ten. Material: blood, either unsorted or a sorted T cell fraction (not recorded which). Receptors originate from a male donor with ankylosing spondylitis.

This clonotype was found a few times. The CDR3 bases are TGCGCCAGCAGCTACTTAGGGACTATATCGGGGAATGAGCAGTTCTTC. This translates into CASSYLGTISGNEQFF. The V gene is TRBV5-1, the J gene TRBJ2-1, with 7 bases identical to TRBD2. Germline V gene lookup returns CDR1 SGHRS and CDR2 YFSETQ. V lost 3 bases to trimming and J lost 7 bases; unmatched junction nucleotides: 13. The CDR3 loop spans 16 amino acids.

This clonotype was found a few times. This chain joins TRBV25-1 and TRBJ2-1; D is tentatively TRBD1 or TRBD2 (5 bases each). Germline V gene data show CDR1 as MGHDK and CDR2 as SYGVNS. The CDR3 spans 13 residues. Deletions cut 6 bases from V and 11 bases from J, with 17 bases between. In DNA, the CDR3 is TGTGCCAGCAGCCTGGACCTGGGGGAAAAGCAGTTCTTC. Translated: CASSLDLGEKQFF.

This clonotype was seen repeatedly, ten times or more. The chain has TRBV12-3 or TRBV12-4 and TRBJ1-1; D gene uncertain. V was shortened by 3 bases and J by 6 bases, with 11 bases between the two germline ends. This CDR3 region has 13 residues. The CDR3 loop reads CASSFGISSEAFF. The CDR3 coding sequence is TGTGCCAGCAGTTTTGGAATCTCTTCTGAAGCTTTCTTT.

This sequence joins TRBV18 and TRBJ2-1; no definite D call. The germline V and J ends were trimmed by 2 bases and 5 bases, with 10 bases remaining between them. CDR3 length: 14 residues. CDR1 and CDR2 (germline): KGHSH, LQKENI. The CDR3 region is CASSPESGHNEQFF. CDR3 DNA sequence: TGTGCCAGCTCACCAGAGTCCGGGCACAATGAGCAGTTCTTC.

This clonotype was seen a handful of times. The chain combines TRBV6-7 with TRBJ2-7; 9 bases map to TRBD1. TRBV6-7 is an ORF; its function is uncertain. The CDR3 is made up of 15 amino acids. Trimming at V came to 6 bases and at J to 0 bases, leaving 6 bases not matched to a gene. CDR3 region: CASRGQGTFSYEQYF. CDR3 nucleotide sequence: TGTGCCAGCAGAGGACAGGGGACCTTCTCCTACGAGCAGTACTTC.

This clonotype has more than one count but fewer than ten. The chain recombines TRBV5-1 with TRBJ2-3; 7 bases fit TRBD2. V lost 6 bases to trimming and J lost 0 bases; unmatched junction nucleotides: 13. The germline CDR1 and CDR2 sequences are SGHRS and YFSETQ. CDR3 length: 17 amino acids. The CDR3 sequence is CASTPPGGGASTDTQYF. The CDR3, as DNA: TGCGCCAGCACCCCCCCGGGAGGTGGTGCTAGCACAGATACGCAGTATTTT.

CDR3 loop: CASSEFQGRTYNEQFF. The CDR3 region has the DNA TGTGCCAGCAGTGAATTTCAGGGGAGGACCTACAATGAGCAGTTCTTC. The rearrangement joins TRBV25-1 to TRBJ2-1; D assignment may be TRBD1 or TRBD2 (6 bases each). The CDR3 runs 16 residues. CDR1 and CDR2 from the germline V gene are MGHDK and SYGVNS. The V end was cut by 1 base, the J end by 2 bases, with 12 bases between.

This clonotype was observed at least ten times. The CDR3 DNA reads as TGTGCCAGCAGACGGCCAGGACTAGCCCACACCTACAATGAGCAGTTCTTC. The encoded protein is CASRRPGLAHTYNEQFF. The chain is built from TRBV7-2 and TRBJ2-1; 8 positions match TRBD2. The CDR3 loop spans 17 amino acids. The germline V gene has CDR1 SGHTA and CDR2 FQGNSA. Trimming took 6 bases from V and 2 from J; bases not matched to a gene: 12.

This clonotype has ten or more counts. This rearrangement joins TRBV12-3 or TRBV12-4 to TRBJ1-4; D is unresolved. CDR3 length equals 15 residues. V dropped 5 bases and J dropped 4 bases, with 14 bases sitting between them. For the CDR3, the DNA is TGTGCCAGCAGTGCCACACAGTTGGTTAATGAAAAACTGTTTTTT. As protein: CASSATQLVNEKLFF.

A few counts support this clonotype. The junction differs from germline at one of its ends, possibly a read error. The V and J genes are TRBV14 and TRBJ2-1, with TRBD2 identical over 9 bases. Germline V gene data show CDR1 as SGHDN and CDR2 as FVKESK. The CDR3 has 17 residues. The CDR3 region has the DNA TGTGCCAGCAGCCAAACTCGATTCGCGGGAGGGGGGAATGAGCAGTTTTTC. It encodes CASSQTRFAGGGNEQFF. The full variable domain, its missing parts supplied by reference TRBV14 and TRBJ2-1, is EAGVTQFPSHSVIEKGQTVTLRCDPISGHDNLYWYRRVMGKEIKFLLHFVKESKQDESGMPNNRFLAERTGGTYSTLKVQPAELEDSGVYFCASSQTRFAGGGNEQFFGPGTRLTVL.

This clonotype was recorded a few times. The J gene is TRBJ2-6, the V gene TRBV11-2, with 8 bases lining up with TRBD1. J lost 2 bases, V lost 4 bases, and 1 base had no gene match. The CDR3 totals 15 residues. Looked up from germline, CDR1 is SGHAT and CDR2 is FQNNGV. CDR3 sequence: CASSSTGAGANVLTF. As DNA, the CDR3 is TGTGCCAGCAGCTCGACAGGGGCTGGGGCCAACGTCCTGACTTTC.

J is TRBJ2-1 and V is TRBV11-3; 10 positions match TRBD2. Unmatched junction bases numbered 7, after V lost 5 bases and J lost 6 bases. CDR3 size: 15 residues. Germline CDR1 SGHNT, CDR2 YENEEA. The CDR3 sequence is CASSTGLAAINEQFF. For the CDR3, the DNA is TGTGCCAGCAGCACCGGACTAGCGGCCATCAATGAGCAGTTCTTC.

This clonotype came up a few times. V gene TRBV29-1 combines with J gene TRBJ2-2; D is ambiguous. The CDR3 has 13 residues. The germline V gene encodes CDR1 SQVTM and CDR2 ANQGSEA. Between the trimmed V and J ends, which lost 6 bases and 1 base, there was a span of 9 bases. The CDR3 DNA sequence: TGCAGCGTAGGAGAAGTGAACACCGGGGAGCTGTTTTTT. Protein sequence: CSVGEVNTGELFF.

The sample holds many counts of this clonotype. The CDR3 DNA follows: TGCGCCAGCAGCTCAGCGGAGCCTAGCACAGATACGCAGTATTTT. It specifies CASSSAEPSTDTQYF. The rearrangement uses TRBV5-1 and TRBJ2-3, with D maybe TRBD2 (5 bases). Per the germline V gene, CDR1 is SGHRS and CDR2 is YFSETQ. Trimming removed 3 bases at V and 0 bases at J, with 11 bases between. The CDR3 spans 15 residues.

V usage is TRBV25-1 and J usage is TRBJ2-1, with TRBD2 matching 7 bases. Germline CDR1 MGHDK, CDR2 SYGVNS. V dropped 6 bases and J dropped 4; count of bases not matched to a gene: 6. The CDR3 is made up of 14 amino acids. CDR3 protein: CASREAGEYNEQFF. For the CDR3, the DNA is TGTGCCAGCAGAGAGGCGGGAGAGTACAATGAGCAGTTCTTC.

The J gene is TRBJ2-1, the V gene TRBV6-1, with 8 bases fitting TRBD1. Germline assignment: CDR1 MNHNS and CDR2 SASEGT. The CDR3 spans 14 residues. V was pared by 8 bases and J by 3 bases, with 6 bases of the junction left unmatched. Written as DNA, the CDR3 is TGTGCCAGCTCCGTGACAGGGGACTACAATGAGCAGTTCTTC. Encoded protein: CASSVTGDYNEQFF.

The genes are TRBV27 and TRBJ2-7; 9 bases are shared with TRBD1. V trimming: 3 bases; J trimming: 0 bases; junction bases outside the gene matches: 15. The CDR3 runs 19 residues. Germline assignment: CDR1 MNHEY and CDR2 SMNVEV (reference sequence). This chain's CDR3 is CASSFLPLTGTGSSYEQYF. The CDR3 DNA is TGTGCCAGCAGTTTCTTACCTCTTACCGGGACAGGGAGCTCCTACGAGCAGTACTTC.

This clonotype was seen repeatedly, ten times or more. For the CDR3, the DNA is TGCGCCAGCAGCCCAACCACAGGGGGCCGGATTTTGAACACTGAAGCTTTCTTT. It specifies CASSPTTGGRILNTEAFF. This chain joins TRBV5-1 and TRBJ1-1; 9 nucleotides align to TRBD1. The V gene's germline CDR1 is SGHRS and CDR2 YFSETQ. With 4 bases clipped from V and 0 bases from J, the junction kept 13 bases outside the gene matches. The CDR3 is 18 residues long.

This clonotype was seen repeatedly, ten times or more. This chain connects TRBV14 to TRBJ1-5, with D possibly TRBD1 on 5 matching bases. In germline, CDR1 is SGHDN, CDR2 FVKESK. The germline V and J ends were trimmed by 4 bases and 4 bases, with 11 bases remaining between them. The CDR3 consists of 14 residues. The CDR3 DNA sequence: TGTGCCAGCAGCCCAACAGGAGATAATCAGCCCCAGCATTTT. Protein sequence: CASSPTGDNQPQHF.